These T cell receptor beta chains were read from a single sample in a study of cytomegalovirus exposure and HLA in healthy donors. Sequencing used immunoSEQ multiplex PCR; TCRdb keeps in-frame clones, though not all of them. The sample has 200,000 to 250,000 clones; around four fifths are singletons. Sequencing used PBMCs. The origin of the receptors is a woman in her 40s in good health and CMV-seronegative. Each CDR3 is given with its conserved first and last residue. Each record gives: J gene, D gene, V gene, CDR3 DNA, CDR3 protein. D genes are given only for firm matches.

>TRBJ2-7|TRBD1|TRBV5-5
TGTGCCAGCAGCTTGTCCGGACAGGTCGCGTACTTC
CASSLSGQVAYF
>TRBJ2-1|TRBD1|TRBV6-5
TGTGCCAGCAGACTTACAGGGGACTCCTACAATGAGCAGTTCTTC
CASRLTGDSYNEQFF
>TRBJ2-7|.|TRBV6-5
TGTGCCAGCAGTTACCGTTGGGGGGTAAGCTACGAGCAGTACTTC
CASSYRWGVSYEQYF
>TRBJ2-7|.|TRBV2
TGTGCCAGCGGCTGGGCAGACGAGCAGTACTTC
CASGWADEQYF
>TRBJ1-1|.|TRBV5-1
TGCGCCAGCAGGGTTTCAGTGAACACTGAAGCTTTCTTT
CASRVSVNTEAFF
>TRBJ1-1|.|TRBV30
TGTGCCTGGACCACCGGGAGGGGAGGTAACACTGAAGCTTTCTTT
CAWTTGRGGNTEAFF
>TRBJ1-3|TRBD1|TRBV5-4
TGTGCCAGCAGCGGTACAGGGGGCGGATTGGGAAACACCATATATTTT
CASSGTGGGLGNTIYF
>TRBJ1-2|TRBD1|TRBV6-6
TGTGCCAGCAGCTCGACAGGGGTCGGCTACACCTTC
CASSSTGVGYTF
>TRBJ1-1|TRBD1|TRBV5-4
TGTGCCAGCACCCGGGGAGGACAGGGGGCAGGTGGGTACACTGAAGCTTTCTTT
CASTRGGQGAGGYTEAFF
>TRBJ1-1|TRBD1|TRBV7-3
TGTGCCAGCAGCTTAACGTTGGGCCAGGGGGTGAACACTGAAGCTTTCTTT
CASSLTLGQGVNTEAFF
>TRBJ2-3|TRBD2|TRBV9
TGTGCCAGCAGCGTAGCCGGACCGGGACTAGCGGGGGGTGGAGATACGCAGTATTTT
CASSVAGPGLAGGGDTQYF
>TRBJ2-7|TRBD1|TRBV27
TGTGCCAGCAGTTTACGGCTGGGACAGGGTACCTACGAGCAGTACTTC
CASSLRLGQGTYEQYF
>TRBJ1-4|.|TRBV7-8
TGTGCCAGCAGCGCACAGCTCGCAACTAATGAAAAACTGTTTTTT
CASSAQLATNEKLFF
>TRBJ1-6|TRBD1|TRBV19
TGTGCCAGTAGTAGACAGGGGGATTCACCCCTCCACTTT
CASSRQGDSPLHF
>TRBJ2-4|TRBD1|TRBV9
TGTGCCAGCAGCCCCCGACAGGGGGCGGCCAAAAACATTCAGTACTTC
CASSPRQGAAKNIQYF
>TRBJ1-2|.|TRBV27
TGTGCCAGCAGTTCCCACCACAACAGGGCGGGTGATGGCTACACCTTC
CASSSHHNRAGDGYTF
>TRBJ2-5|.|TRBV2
TGTGCCAGCAGTGGATCTAGAGACCAAGAGACCCAGTACTTC
CASSGSRDQETQYF
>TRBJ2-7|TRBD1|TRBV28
TGTGCCAGCAGTTCCTCGGACAGGGGACACGAGCAGTACTTC
CASSSSDRGHEQYF
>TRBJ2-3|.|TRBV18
TGTGCCAGCTCACCTGCTGGCGGATCTAGCACAGATACGCAGTATTTT
CASSPAGGSSTDTQYF
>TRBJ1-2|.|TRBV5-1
TGCGCCAGCAGCTCGACAGGTACCTTACCCTCGATCTATGGCTACACCTTC
CASSSTGTLPSIYGYTF